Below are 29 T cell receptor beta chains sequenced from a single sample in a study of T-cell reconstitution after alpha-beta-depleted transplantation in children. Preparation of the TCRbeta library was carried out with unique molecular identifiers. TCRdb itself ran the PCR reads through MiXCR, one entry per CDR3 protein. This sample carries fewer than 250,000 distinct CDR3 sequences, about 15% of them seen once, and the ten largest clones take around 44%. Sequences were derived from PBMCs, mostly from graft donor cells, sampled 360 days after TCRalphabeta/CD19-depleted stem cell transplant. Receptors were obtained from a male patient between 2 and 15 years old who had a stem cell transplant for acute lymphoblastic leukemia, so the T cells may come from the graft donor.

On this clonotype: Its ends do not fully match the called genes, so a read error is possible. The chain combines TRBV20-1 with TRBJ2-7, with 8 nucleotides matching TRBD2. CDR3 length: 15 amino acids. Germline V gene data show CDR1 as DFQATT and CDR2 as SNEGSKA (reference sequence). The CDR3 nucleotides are TGCTGTGCTAGAGATTCGACTAGCGTTCCCTACGAGCAGTACTTC. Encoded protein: CCARDSTSVPYEQYF.

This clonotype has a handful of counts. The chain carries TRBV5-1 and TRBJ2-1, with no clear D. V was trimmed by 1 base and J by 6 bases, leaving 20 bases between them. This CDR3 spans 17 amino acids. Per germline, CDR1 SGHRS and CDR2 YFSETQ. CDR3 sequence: CASSLMTHPTSVNEQFF. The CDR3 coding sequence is TGCGCCAGCAGCTTGATGACTCACCCGACCTCTGTCAATGAGCAGTTCTTC.

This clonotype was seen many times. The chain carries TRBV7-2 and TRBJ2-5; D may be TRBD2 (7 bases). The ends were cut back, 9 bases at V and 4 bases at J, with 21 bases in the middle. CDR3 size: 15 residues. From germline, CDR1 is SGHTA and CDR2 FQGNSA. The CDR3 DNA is TGTGCCAGTAGACCGTCCTACGGGGGGCCAGAGACCCAGTACTTC. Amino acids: CASRPSYGGPETQYF.

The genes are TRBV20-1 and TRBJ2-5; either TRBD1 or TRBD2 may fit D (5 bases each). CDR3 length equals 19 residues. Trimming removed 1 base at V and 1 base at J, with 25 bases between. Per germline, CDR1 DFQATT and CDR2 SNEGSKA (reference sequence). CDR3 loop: CSARAFGIATGPGQETQYF. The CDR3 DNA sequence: TGCAGTGCTAGAGCCTTTGGTATAGCGACGGGACCGGGCCAAGAGACCCAGTACTTC.

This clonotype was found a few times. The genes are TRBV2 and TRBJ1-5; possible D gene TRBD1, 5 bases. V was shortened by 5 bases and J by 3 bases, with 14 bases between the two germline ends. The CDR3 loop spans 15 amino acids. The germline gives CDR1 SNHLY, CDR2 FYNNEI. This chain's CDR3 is CASSRPRDSNQPQHF. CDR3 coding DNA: TGTGCCAGCAGTCGACCCCGGGACTCCAATCAGCCCCAGCATTTT.

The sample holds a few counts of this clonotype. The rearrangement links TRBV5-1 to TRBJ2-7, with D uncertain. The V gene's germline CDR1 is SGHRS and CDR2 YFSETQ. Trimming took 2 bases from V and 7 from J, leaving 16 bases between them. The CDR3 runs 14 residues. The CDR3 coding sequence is TGCGCCAGCAGCTTAGATGACCCGGATTTTGAGCAGTACTTC. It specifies CASSLDDPDFEQYF.

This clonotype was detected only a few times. CDR3 nucleotide sequence: TGCAGCGTTCGGCTAGGATTGTTCGAGCAGTACTTC. This gives the protein CSVRLGLFEQYF. The chain combines TRBV29-1 with TRBJ2-7; no reliable D call. This CDR3 has 12 residues. The ends were cut back, 5 bases at V and 6 bases at J, with 14 bases in the middle. In germline, CDR1 is SQVTM, CDR2 ANQGSEA.

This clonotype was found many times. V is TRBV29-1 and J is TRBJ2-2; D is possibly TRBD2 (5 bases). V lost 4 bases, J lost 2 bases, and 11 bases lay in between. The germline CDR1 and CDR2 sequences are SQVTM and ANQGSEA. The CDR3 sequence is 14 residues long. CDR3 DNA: TGCAGCGTTGCAGCCGGACTTAACACCGGGGAGCTGTTTTTT. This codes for CSVAAGLNTGELFF.

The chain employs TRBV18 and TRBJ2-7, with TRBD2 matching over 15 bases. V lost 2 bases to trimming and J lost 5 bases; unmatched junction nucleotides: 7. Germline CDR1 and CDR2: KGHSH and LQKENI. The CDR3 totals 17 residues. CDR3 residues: CASSPSGTSGGYHEQYF. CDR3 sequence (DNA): TGTGCCAGCTCACCATCCGGGACTAGCGGGGGGTATCACGAGCAGTACTTC.

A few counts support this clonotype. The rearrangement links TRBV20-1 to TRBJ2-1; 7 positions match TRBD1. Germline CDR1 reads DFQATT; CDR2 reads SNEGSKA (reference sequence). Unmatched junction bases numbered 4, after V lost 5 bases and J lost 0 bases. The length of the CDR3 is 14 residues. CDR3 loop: CSALDRRSYNEQFF. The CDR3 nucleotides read TGCAGTGCTCTGGACAGGCGCTCCTACAATGAGCAGTTCTTC.

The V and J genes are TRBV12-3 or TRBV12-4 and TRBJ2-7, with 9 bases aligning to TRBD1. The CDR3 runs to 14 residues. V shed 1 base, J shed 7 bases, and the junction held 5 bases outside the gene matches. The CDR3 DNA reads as TGTGCCAGCAGTTTAGGGACAGGGGCGGGGGAGCAGTACTTC. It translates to CASSLGTGAGEQYF.

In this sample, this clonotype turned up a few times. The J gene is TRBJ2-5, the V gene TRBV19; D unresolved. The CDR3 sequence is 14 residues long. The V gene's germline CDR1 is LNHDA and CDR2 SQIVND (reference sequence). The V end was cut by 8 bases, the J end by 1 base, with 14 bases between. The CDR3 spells CASSMAQAQETQYF. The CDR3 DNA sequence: TGTGCCAGTTCGATGGCGCAGGCCCAAGAGACCCAGTACTTC.

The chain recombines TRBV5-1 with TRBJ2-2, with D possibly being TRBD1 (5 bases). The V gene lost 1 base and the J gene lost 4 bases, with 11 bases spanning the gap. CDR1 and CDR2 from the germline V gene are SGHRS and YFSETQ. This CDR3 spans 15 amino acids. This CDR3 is CASSLTGGITGELFF. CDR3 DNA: TGCGCCAGCAGCTTGACAGGTGGGATCACCGGGGAGCTGTTTTTT.

As DNA, the CDR3 is TGCAGTGCCAATACGGGGGCTTTGGGCGGGGAGCTGTTTTTT. Protein sequence: CSANTGALGGELFF. The chain couples TRBV20-1 to TRBJ2-2, with D perhaps assigned TRBD1 or TRBD2 (6 bases each). Germline lookup yields CDR1 DFQATT and CDR2 SNEGSKA (reference sequence). Trimming removed 6 bases from V and 7 bases from J, with 18 bases in between. The CDR3 has 14 residues.

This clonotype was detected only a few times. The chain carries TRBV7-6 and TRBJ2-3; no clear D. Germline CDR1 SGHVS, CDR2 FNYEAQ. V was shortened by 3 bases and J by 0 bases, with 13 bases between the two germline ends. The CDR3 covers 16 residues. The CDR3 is CASSFSGPSSTDTQYF. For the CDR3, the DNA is TGTGCCAGCAGCTTTAGTGGTCCATCTAGCACAGATACGCAGTATTTT.

The CDR3 DNA follows: TGCGCCAGCAGCCTGACTAGCGGGGAATACGAGCAGTACTTC. It codes for CASSLTSGEYEQYF. The rearrangement uses TRBV5-1 and TRBJ2-7, with 11 bases aligning to TRBD2. Trimming at V came to 4 bases and at J to 4 bases, leaving 4 bases not matched to a gene. Germline loops: CDR1 SGHRS, CDR2 YFSETQ. The CDR3 spans 14 residues.

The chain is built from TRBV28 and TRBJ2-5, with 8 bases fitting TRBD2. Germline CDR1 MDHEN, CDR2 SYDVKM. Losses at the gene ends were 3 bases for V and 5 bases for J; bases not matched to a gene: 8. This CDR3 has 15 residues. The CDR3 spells CASSFGGGRGETQYF. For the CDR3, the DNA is TGTGCCAGCAGTTTCGGGGGGGGGCGGGGCGAGACCCAGTACTTC.

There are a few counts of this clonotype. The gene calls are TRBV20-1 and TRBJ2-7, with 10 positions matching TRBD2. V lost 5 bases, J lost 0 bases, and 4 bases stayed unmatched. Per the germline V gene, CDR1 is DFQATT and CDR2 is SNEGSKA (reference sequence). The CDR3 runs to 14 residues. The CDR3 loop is CSAPGLADSYEQYF. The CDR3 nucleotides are TGCAGTGCTCCTGGACTAGCGGACTCCTACGAGCAGTACTTC.

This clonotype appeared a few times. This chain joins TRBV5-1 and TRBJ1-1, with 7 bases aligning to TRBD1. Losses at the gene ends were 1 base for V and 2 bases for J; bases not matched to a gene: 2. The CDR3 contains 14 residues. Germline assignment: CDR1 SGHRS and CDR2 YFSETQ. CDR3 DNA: TGCGCCAGCAGCTTGAGGGACAGAAACACTGAAGCTTTCTTT. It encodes CASSLRDRNTEAFF.

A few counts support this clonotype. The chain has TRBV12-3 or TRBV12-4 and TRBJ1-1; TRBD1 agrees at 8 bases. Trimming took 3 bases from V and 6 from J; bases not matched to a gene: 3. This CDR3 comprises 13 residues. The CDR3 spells CASSLGQDSEAFF. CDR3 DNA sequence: TGTGCCAGCAGTTTGGGACAGGATTCTGAAGCTTTCTTT.

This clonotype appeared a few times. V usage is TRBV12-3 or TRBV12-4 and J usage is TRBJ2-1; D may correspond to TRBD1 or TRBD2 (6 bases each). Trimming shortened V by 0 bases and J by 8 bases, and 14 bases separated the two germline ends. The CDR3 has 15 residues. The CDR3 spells CASSLAGGRDDEQFF. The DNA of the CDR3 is TGTGCCAGCAGTTTAGCCGGGGGCCGTGACGATGAGCAGTTCTTC.

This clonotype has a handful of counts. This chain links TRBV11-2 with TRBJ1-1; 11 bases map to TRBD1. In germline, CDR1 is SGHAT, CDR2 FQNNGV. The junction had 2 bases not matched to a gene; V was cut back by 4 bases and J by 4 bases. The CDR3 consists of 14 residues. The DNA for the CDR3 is TGTGCCAGCAGCTCCGGGACAGGGGGCACTGAAGCTTTCTTT. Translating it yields CASSSGTGGTEAFF.

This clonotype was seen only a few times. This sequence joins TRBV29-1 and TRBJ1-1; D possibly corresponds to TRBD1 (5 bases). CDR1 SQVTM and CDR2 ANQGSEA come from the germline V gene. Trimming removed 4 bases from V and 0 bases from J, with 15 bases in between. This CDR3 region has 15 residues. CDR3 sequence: CSVAIQGSMNTEAFF. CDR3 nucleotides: TGCAGCGTTGCGATCCAGGGATCTATGAACACTGAAGCTTTCTTT.

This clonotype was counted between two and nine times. CDR3 sequence: CASIGTQANEQFF. The CDR3 coding sequence is TGTGCCAGCATTGGAACTCAAGCCAATGAGCAGTTCTTC. V is TRBV28 and J is TRBJ2-1; D remains unclear. Germline loops: CDR1 MDHEN, CDR2 SYDVKM. CDR3 size: 13 residues. Deletions cut 7 bases from V and 6 bases from J, with 13 bases between.

Here the CDR3 reads CASSVAAGGGRSYEQYF. CDR3 DNA: TGTGCCAGCAGCGTAGCCGCGGGCGGGGGGCGCTCCTACGAGCAGTACTTC. V is TRBV9 and J is TRBJ2-7, with 8 bases matching TRBD2. Unmatched junction bases numbered 8, after V lost 0 bases and J lost 0 bases. The CDR3 contains 17 residues. The germline gives CDR1 SGDLS, CDR2 YYNGEE.

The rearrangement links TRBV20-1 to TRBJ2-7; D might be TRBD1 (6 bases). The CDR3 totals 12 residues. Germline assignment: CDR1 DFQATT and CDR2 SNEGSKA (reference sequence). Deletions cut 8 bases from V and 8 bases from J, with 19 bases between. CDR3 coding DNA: TGCAGTACCTCCGGACAGTGGGTTCAGCAGTACTTC. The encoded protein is CSTSGQWVQQYF.

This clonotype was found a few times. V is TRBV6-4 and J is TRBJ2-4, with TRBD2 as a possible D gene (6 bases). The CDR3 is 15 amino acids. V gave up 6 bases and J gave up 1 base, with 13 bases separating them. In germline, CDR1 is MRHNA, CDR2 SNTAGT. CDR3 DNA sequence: TGTGCCAGCAGCCCGACCCGGGGGGCCAAAAACATTCAGTACTTC. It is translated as CASSPTRGAKNIQYF.

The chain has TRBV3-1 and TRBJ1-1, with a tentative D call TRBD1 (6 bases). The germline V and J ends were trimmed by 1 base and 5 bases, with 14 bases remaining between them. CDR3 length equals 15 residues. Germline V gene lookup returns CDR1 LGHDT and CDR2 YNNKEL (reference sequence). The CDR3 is CASSQGKQGMTEAFF. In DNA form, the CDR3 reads TGTGCCAGCAGCCAAGGAAAACAGGGAATGACTGAAGCTTTCTTT.

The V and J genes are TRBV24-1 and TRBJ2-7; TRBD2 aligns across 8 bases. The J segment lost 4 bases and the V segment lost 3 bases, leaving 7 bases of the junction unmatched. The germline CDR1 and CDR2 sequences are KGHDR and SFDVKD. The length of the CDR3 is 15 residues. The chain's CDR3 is CATSDVAGSPYEQYF. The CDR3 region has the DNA TGTGCCACCAGTGATGTAGCGGGGAGCCCGTACGAGCAGTACTTC.